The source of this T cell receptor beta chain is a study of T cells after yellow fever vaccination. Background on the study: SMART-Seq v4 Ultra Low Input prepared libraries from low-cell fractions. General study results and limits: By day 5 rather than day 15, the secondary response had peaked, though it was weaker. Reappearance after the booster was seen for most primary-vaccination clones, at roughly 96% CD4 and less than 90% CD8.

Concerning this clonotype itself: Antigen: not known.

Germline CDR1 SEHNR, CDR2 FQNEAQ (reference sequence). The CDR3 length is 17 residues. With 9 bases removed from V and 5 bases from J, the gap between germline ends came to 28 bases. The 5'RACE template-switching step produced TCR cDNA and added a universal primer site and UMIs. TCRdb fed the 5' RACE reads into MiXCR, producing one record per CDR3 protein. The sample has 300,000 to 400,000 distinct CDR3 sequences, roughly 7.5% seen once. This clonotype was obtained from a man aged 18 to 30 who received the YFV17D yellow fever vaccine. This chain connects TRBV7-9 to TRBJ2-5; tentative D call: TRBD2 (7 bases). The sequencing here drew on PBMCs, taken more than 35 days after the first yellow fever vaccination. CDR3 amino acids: CARGPGRGLAGAETQYF. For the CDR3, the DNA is TGTGCCAGGGGCCCTGGGCGGGGGCTAGCAGGAGCGGAGACCCAGTACTTC.